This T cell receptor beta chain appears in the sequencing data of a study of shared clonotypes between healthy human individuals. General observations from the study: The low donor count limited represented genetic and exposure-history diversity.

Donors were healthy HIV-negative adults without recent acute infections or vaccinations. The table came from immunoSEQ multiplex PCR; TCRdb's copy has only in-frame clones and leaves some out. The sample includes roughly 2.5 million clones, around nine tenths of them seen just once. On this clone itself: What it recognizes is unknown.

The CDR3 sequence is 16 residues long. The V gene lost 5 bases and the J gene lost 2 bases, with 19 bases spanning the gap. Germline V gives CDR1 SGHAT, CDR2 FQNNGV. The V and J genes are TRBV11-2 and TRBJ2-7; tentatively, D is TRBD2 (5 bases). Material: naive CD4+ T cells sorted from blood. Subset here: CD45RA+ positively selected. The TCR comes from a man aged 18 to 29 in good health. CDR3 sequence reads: CASSATSGIGPYEQYF. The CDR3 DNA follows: TGTGCCAGCAGCGCCACATCCGGGATAGGTCCCTACGAGCAGTACTTC.